This TCR beta chain was captured by sequencing in a study of blood T cell repertoires in COVID-19. TCRdb's table, derived via immunoSEQ multiplex PCR, lists solely in-frame clones and lacks some. The sample has about 78,000 clones, 90% seen once; the top ten hold roughly 1%. Sequencing input: peripheral blood. This receptor was taken from a woman between 50 and 59 years old in a cohort sampled during active COVID-19.

This chain's CDR3 is CASSGGSEKLFF. CDR3 bases: TGTGCCAGCAGCGGGGGGAGTGAAAAACTGTTTTTT. The chain joins TRBV2 to TRBJ1-4; weak D call: TRBD1 (5 bases). Trimming left V 6 bases short and J 7 bases short, with 9 bases between. In germline, CDR1 is SNHLY, CDR2 FYNNEI. The CDR3 contains 12 residues.